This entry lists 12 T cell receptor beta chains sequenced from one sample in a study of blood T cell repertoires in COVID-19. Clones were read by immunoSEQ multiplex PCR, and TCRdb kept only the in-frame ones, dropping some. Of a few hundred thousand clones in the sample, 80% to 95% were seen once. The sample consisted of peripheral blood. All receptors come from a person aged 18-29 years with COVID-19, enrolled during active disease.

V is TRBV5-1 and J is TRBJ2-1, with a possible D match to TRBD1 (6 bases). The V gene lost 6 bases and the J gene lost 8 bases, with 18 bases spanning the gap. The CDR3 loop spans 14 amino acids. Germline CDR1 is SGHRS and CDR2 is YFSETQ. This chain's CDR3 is CASTQGRPWDEQFF. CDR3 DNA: TGCGCCAGCACCCAGGGGCGGCCTTGGGATGAGCAGTTCTTC.

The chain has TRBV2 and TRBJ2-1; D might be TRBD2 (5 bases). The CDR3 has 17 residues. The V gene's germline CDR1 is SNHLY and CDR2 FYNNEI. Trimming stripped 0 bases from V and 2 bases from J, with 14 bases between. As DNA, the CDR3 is TGTGCCAGCAGTGAAGCGCTCTCGCACGGGGCCTACAATGAGCAGTTCTTC. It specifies CASSEALSHGAYNEQFF. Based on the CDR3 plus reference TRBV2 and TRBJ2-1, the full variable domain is EPEVTQTPSHQVTQMGQEVILRCVPISNHLYFYWYRQILGQKVEFLVSFYNNEISEKSEIFDDQFSVERPDGSNFTLKIRSTKLEDSAMYFCASSEALSHGAYNEQFFGPGTRLTVL.

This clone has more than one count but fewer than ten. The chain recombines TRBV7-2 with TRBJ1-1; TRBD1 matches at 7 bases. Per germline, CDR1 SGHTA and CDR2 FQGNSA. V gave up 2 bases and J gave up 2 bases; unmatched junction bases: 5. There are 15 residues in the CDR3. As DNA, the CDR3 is TGTGCCAGCAGCTTAAATCAGGGGGAAAACACTGAAGCTTTCTTT. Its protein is CASSLNQGENTEAFF.

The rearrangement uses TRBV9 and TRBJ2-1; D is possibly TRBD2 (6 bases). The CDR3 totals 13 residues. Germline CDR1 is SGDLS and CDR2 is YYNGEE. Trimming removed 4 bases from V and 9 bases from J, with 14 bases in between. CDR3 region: CASSLTPGGEQFF. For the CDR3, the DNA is TGTGCCAGCAGCTTAACCCCCGGGGGTGAGCAGTTCTTC.

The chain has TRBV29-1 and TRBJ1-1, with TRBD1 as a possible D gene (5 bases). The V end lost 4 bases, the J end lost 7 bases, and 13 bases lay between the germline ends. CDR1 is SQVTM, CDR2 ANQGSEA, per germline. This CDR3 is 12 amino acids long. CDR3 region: CSVAGGDREAFF. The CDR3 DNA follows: TGCAGCGTTGCTGGAGGGGACCGTGAAGCTTTCTTT.

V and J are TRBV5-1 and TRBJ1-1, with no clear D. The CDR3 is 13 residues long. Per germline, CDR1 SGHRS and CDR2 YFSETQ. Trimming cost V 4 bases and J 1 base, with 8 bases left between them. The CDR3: CASSPSGNTEAFF. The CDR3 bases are TGCGCCAGCAGCCCTAGCGGGAACACTGAAGCTTTCTTT.

CDR3 sequence: CASSVRGNYGYTF. The DNA of the CDR3 is TGTGCCAGCAGCGTTCGGGGGAACTATGGCTACACCTTC. This chain uses TRBV5-4 with TRBJ1-2; a possible D gene is TRBD1 (5 bases). There are 13 residues in the CDR3. Trimming pared 4 bases from V and 2 bases from J, leaving 9 bases between. The germline gives CDR1 SGHNT, CDR2 YYREEE (reference sequence).

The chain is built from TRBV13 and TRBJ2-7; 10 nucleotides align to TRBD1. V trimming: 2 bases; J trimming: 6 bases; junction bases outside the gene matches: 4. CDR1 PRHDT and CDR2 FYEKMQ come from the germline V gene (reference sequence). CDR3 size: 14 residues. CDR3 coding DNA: TGTGCCAGCAGCTTATGGACAGGGGGGATCGAGCAGTACTTC. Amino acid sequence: CASSLWTGGIEQYF.

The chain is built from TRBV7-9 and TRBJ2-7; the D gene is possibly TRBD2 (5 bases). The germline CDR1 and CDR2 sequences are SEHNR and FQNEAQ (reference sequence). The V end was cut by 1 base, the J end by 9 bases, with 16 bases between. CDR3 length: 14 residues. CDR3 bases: TGTGCCAGCAGCTTAGTCTCGGCGGAAGGAGGGCAGTACTTC. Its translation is CASSLVSAEGGQYF.

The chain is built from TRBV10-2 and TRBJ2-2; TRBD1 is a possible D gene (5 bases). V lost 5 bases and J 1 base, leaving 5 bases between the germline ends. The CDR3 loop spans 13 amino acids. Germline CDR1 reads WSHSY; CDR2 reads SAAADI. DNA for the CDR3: TGCGCCAGCAGTAGGGGGAACACCGGGGAGCTGTTTTTT. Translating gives CASSRGNTGELFF.

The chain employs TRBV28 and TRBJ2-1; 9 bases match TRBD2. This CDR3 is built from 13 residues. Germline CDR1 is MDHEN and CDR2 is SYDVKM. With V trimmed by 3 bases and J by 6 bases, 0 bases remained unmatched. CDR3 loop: CASSLGLANEQFF. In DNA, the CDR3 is TGTGCCAGCAGTTTGGGACTAGCCAATGAGCAGTTCTTC.

CDR3: CASSSGTSKNIQYF. For the CDR3, the DNA is TGTGCCAGCAGTTCTGGGACATCCAAAAACATTCAGTACTTC. This sequence joins TRBV5-4 and TRBJ2-4; weak D call: TRBD1 (6 bases). V lost 5 bases and J 2 bases, leaving 11 bases between the germline ends. This CDR3 contains 14 residues. Germline lookup yields CDR1 SGHNT and CDR2 YYREEE (reference sequence).